The next 19 T cell receptor beta chains were all read from a single sample in a study of blood T cell repertoires in COVID-19. Assay used: immunoSEQ multiplex PCR; TCRdb lists only in-frame clones, some missing. Counted here are fewer than 150,000 clones, 84% occurring once; the ten biggest clones make up over 7.5%. Sequencing was performed on peripheral blood. These receptors all stem from a woman older than 75 in a cohort sampled during active or convalescent COVID-19.

The chain links TRBV7-8 to TRBJ1-1; no definite D call. Trimming shortened V by 3 bases and J by 1 base, and 15 bases separated the two germline ends. The CDR3 has 16 amino acids. Germline values: CDR1 SGHVS, CDR2 FQNEAQ. CDR3 in DNA: TGTGCCAGCAGCTTTTCCTCCGGTATTTCGAACACTGAAGCTTTCTTT. Translated, it gives CASSFSSGISNTEAFF.

V usage is TRBV29-1 and J usage is TRBJ1-1, with 10 bases that match TRBD1. CDR1 and CDR2 (germline): SQVTM, ANQGSEA. Trimming took 0 bases from V and 4 from J; bases not matched to a gene: 11. This CDR3 comprises 17 residues. The CDR3 region is CSVEDRGDRGVFTEAFF. The CDR3 nucleotides read TGCAGCGTTGAAGATCGGGGGGACAGGGGAGTTTTCACTGAAGCTTTCTTT.

This clone was picked up one time. The chain joins TRBV30 to TRBJ2-7; D possibly corresponds to TRBD1 (8 bases). CDR3 length: 14 amino acids. Germline values: CDR1 GTSNPN, CDR2 SVGIG (reference sequence). Trimming took off 4 bases at V and 3 bases at J, with 16 bases between the two ends. The CDR3 reads CAWTTGGGNYEQYF. The DNA for the CDR3 is TGTGCCTGGACCACAGGGGGGGGGAACTACGAGCAGTACTTC. The full variable domain, its missing parts supplied by reference TRBV30 and TRBJ2-7, is SQTIHQWPATLVQPVGSPLSLECTVEGTSNPNLYWYRQAAGRGLQLLFYSVGIGQISSEVPQNLSASRPQDRQFILSSKKLLLSDSGFYLCAWTTGGGNYEQYFGPGTRLTVT.

The CDR3 coding sequence is TGTGCCAGCAGTTACGGAGGGACTAGCGGGGGAGATACGCAGTATTTT. It translates to CASSYGGTSGGDTQYF. The chain employs TRBV6-2 or TRBV6-3 and TRBJ2-3; 14 nucleotides line up with TRBD2. The CDR3 has 16 residues. Germline CDR1 is MNHEY and CDR2 is SVGEGT. J was trimmed by 5 bases and V by 2 bases; bases with no gene match: 3.

This rearrangement joins TRBV1 to TRBJ2-5; the table's D call, TRBD2, has no DNA check behind it. TRBV1 is annotated as a pseudogene. The CDR3 spans 13 residues. CDR3: CTSSEAGSETQYF. DNA of the CDR3: TGCACCAGCAGCGAGGCCGGGTCAGAGACCCAGTACTTC.

The rearrangement joins TRBV5-1 to TRBJ1-3; 10 positions match TRBD1. The V gene's germline CDR1 is SGHRS and CDR2 YFSETQ. CDR3 size: 16 residues. Trimming at V came to 4 bases and at J to 1 base, leaving 5 bases not matched to a gene. The CDR3 nucleotides read TGCGCCAGCAGCCACGGGACAGGGGTTTCTGGAAACACCATATATTTT. Its protein product is CASSHGTGVSGNTIYF.

The chain has TRBV19 and TRBJ2-5; 9 bases line up with TRBD2. The CDR3 totals 14 residues. The germline V gene encodes CDR1 LNHDA and CDR2 SQIVND (reference sequence). V was pared by 6 bases and J by 5 bases, with 7 bases of the junction left unmatched. The CDR3 spells CASRSRGGAETQYF. Written as DNA, the CDR3 is TGTGCCAGTAGGAGTCGCGGGGGGGCTGAGACCCAGTACTTC. Combining the CDR3 with reference TRBV19 and TRBJ2-5 gives the whole variable domain DGGITQSPKYLFRKEGQNVTLSCEQNLNHDAMYWYRQDPGQGLRLIYYSQIVNDFQKGDIAEGYSVSREKKESFPLTVTSAQKNPTAFYLCASRSRGGAETQYFGPGTRLLVL.

V gene TRBV9 combines with J gene TRBJ2-1; D gene ambiguous. Germline values: CDR1 SGDLS, CDR2 YYNGEE. The length of the CDR3 is 16 residues. V lost 4 bases and J 0 bases, leaving 14 bases between the germline ends. CDR3 loop: CASSPNVMSSYNEQFF. CDR3 coding DNA: TGTGCCAGCAGCCCTAACGTTATGAGCTCCTACAATGAGCAGTTCTTC.

V is TRBV18 and J is TRBJ2-7; D might be TRBD1 (7 bases). Germline loops: CDR1 KGHSH, CDR2 LQKENI. V was clipped by 6 bases and J by 4 bases, with 13 bases between them. The CDR3 spans 13 residues. The CDR3 DNA is TGTGCCAGCTCCAGGAGGGGGCGATACGAGCAGTACTTC. It yields the protein CASSRRGRYEQYF.

This rearrangement joins TRBV9 to TRBJ2-5; 9 bases map to TRBD2. Germline loops: CDR1 SGDLS, CDR2 YYNGEE. Trimming removed 0 bases from V and 7 bases from J; junction bases left unmatched: 10. The CDR3 is 16 amino acids. The DNA of the CDR3 is TGTGCCAGCAGCGTAGGATTAGCGGGGGCCTCGGGGACCCAGTACTTC. Protein product: CASSVGLAGASGTQYF.

This chain uses TRBV5-1 with TRBJ2-1; TRBD2 agrees at 10 bases. After removal of 1 base from V and 7 bases from J, the junction contained 11 bases not matched to a gene. This CDR3 region has 17 residues. Germline loops: CDR1 SGHRS, CDR2 YFSETQ. CDR3 amino acids: CASSLHRLAGDFNEQFF. Here the CDR3 DNA reads TGCGCCAGCAGCTTGCATCGGCTAGCGGGGGACTTTAATGAGCAGTTCTTC.

V gene TRBV19 combines with J gene TRBJ1-2, with D maybe TRBD1 (6 bases). Trimming removed 3 bases from V and 4 bases from J, with 12 bases in between. CDR3 length: 14 residues. Germline V gene sequence: CDR1 LNHDA, CDR2 SQIVND (reference sequence). CDR3 nucleotides: TGTGCCAGTAGTATGTCTCGCAGGGGCTATGGCTACACCTTC. This codes for CASSMSRRGYGYTF.

The V and J genes are TRBV18 and TRBJ2-1; 8 positions agree with TRBD2. Per the germline V gene, CDR1 is KGHSH and CDR2 is LQKENI. The CDR3 consists of 15 residues. The junction had 6 bases not matched to a gene; V was cut back by 2 bases and J by 6 bases. The CDR3 nucleotides are TGTGCCAGCTCACCATGGACTAGCCCCGGCAATGAGCAGTTCTTC. Translation: CASSPWTSPGNEQFF.

This rearrangement joins TRBV19 to TRBJ1-5; unclear D gene. The germline V and J ends were trimmed by 5 bases and 6 bases, with 8 bases remaining between them. CDR1 is LNHDA and CDR2 is SQIVND in the germline V gene (reference sequence). The CDR3 totals 12 residues. The CDR3: CASSGWSQPQHF. The CDR3 DNA reads as TGTGCCAGTAGTGGGTGGAGTCAGCCCCAGCATTTT.

The chain carries TRBV4-1 and TRBJ2-4; D unresolved. V lost 0 bases, J lost 9 bases, and 15 bases lay in between. Germline CDR1 and CDR2: MGHRA and YSYEKL. This CDR3 spans 15 amino acids. This CDR3 reads CASSQEGALSGIQYF. CDR3 bases: TGCGCCAGCAGCCAAGAAGGCGCCTTATCGGGCATTCAGTACTTC.

The chain is built from TRBV5-1 and TRBJ2-3, with D tentatively TRBD1 (6 bases). This CDR3 contains 14 residues. Trimming cost V 4 bases and J 6 bases, with 15 bases left between them. Germline lookup yields CDR1 SGHRS and CDR2 YFSETQ. The CDR3 DNA is TGCGCCAGCAGCGTACAAACAGGGCTGGATACGCAGTATTTT. Translated: CASSVQTGLDTQYF. The full variable domain, its missing parts supplied by reference TRBV5-1 and TRBJ2-3, is KAGVTQTPRYLIKTRGQQVTLSCSPISGHRSVSWYQQTPGQGLQFLFEYFSETQRNKGNFPGRFSGRQFSNSRSEMNVSTLELGDSALYLCASSVQTGLDTQYFGPGTRLTVL.

The chain uses TRBV6-5 and TRBJ2-7; 7 bases line up with TRBD1. The V and J ends lost 2 bases and 6 bases, in that order; junction bases with no gene match: 7. The CDR3 sequence is 14 residues long. From germline, CDR1 is MNHEY and CDR2 SVGAGI. CDR3 sequence: CASSYDRARVEQYF. The CDR3 DNA is TGTGCCAGCAGTTACGACAGGGCGAGGGTCGAGCAGTACTTC.

In this sample, this clone turned up once. This chain uses TRBV6-5 with TRBJ2-2, with D perhaps TRBD2 (6 bases). The CDR3 covers 14 residues. V gave up 11 bases and J gave up 6 bases, with 19 bases separating them. Per the germline V gene, CDR1 is MNHEY and CDR2 is SVGAGI. CDR3 DNA sequence: TGTGCCGGGCACCGGGACTCCCCTTCCGGGGAGCTGTTTTTT. This translates into CAGHRDSPSGELFF.

The chain recombines TRBV14 with TRBJ2-7, with unresolved D. CDR1 is SGHDN, CDR2 FVKESK, per germline. V lost 5 bases, J lost 0 bases, and 14 bases lay in between. The CDR3 runs to 15 residues. The CDR3 coding sequence is TGTGCCAGCAGCGTACCGGGTCCCCTCTCCTACGAGCAGTACTTC. Its translation: CASSVPGPLSYEQYF. Using reference TRBV14 and TRBJ2-7 for the parts outside the CDR3, the full variable domain is EAGVTQFPSHSVIEKGQTVTLRCDPISGHDNLYWYRRVMGKEIKFLLHFVKESKQDESGMPNNRFLAERTGGTYSTLKVQPAELEDSGVYFCASSVPGPLSYEQYFGPGTRLTVT.